Listed here are 24 T cell receptor beta chains from one sample, sequenced in a study of T cell clonality in common variable immunodeficiency. TCRdb's copy holds only in-frame clones and misses some; the assay was immunoSEQ multiplex PCR. There are some 50,000 clones in the sample, none observed a single time. Source material: peripheral blood mononuclear cells. These receptors came from a person aged 18-70 years in good health.

This clone was recorded at least ten times. The CDR3 is cut off 3 residues early in the read; its end comes from the germline J gene. The chain links TRBV20-1 to TRBJ1-1; D unclear. The CDR3 runs to 12 residues. Per germline, CDR1 DFQATT and CDR2 SNEGSKA (reference sequence). Trimming removed 3 bases at V and 1 base at J, with 6 bases between. CDR3 in amino acids: CSARRANTEAFF. Partial CDR3 DNA: TGCAGTGCTAGGAGGGCGAACACTGAA.

Ten or more counts support this clone. The read falls 3 residues short of the CDR3 end, and the missing part is taken from the germline J gene. V is TRBV18 and J is TRBJ1-5, with 8 bases lining up with TRBD1. Trimming took 6 bases from V and 8 from J; bases not matched to a gene: 6. Germline V gene lookup returns CDR1 KGHSH and CDR2 LQKENI. CDR3 length: 13 residues. CDR3 sequence: CASSPEQGEPQHF. The sequenced part of the CDR3 DNA is TGTGCCAGCTCGCCCGAACAGGGGGAGCCC. Together with reference TRBV18 and TRBJ1-5, the CDR3 gives the full variable domain: NAGVMQNPRHLVRRRGQEARLRCSPMKGHSHVYWYRQLPEEGLKFMVYLQKENIIDESGMPKERFSAEFPKEGPSILRIQQVVRGDSAAYFCASSPEQGEPQHFGDGTRLSIL.

A remark on this clone: The read halts 3 residues ahead of the CDR3 end, with the missing end drawn from the germline J gene. This chain connects TRBV6-2 or TRBV6-3 to TRBJ1-1, with 12 nucleotides matching TRBD1. The CDR3 spans 16 residues. V trimming: 7 bases; J trimming: 7 bases; junction bases outside the gene matches: 13. Germline V gene lookup returns CDR1 MNHEY and CDR2 SVGEGT. Incomplete CDR3 DNA: TGTGCCAGCAAAAAGGGACAGGGGGCGAGATTTGGTGAA. Translated: CASKKGQGARFGE. The CDR3 as a whole reads CASKKGQGARFGEAFF.

This clone appeared many times. The DNA ends 3 residues before the CDR3 does, and the rest of the CDR3 is filled in from the germline J gene. The chain couples TRBV20-1 to TRBJ2-5, with TRBD2 identical over 11 bases. Germline CDR1 is DFQATT and CDR2 is SNEGSKA (reference sequence). The CDR3 extends over 15 amino acids. The V and J ends lost 3 bases and 5 bases, in that order; junction bases with no gene match: 8. CDR3 residues: CSASSRLAGWETQYF. The sequenced CDR3 bases are TGCAGTGCTAGTTCGCGACTAGCGGGGTGGGAGACC.

This clone has at least ten counts. The read stops 3 residues short of the end of the CDR3; the missing end is completed from the germline J gene. The genes are TRBV6-2 or TRBV6-3 and TRBJ2-7; 8 bases match TRBD1. Germline CDR1 MNHEY, CDR2 SVGEGT. The CDR3 covers 16 residues. V trimming: 5 bases; J trimming: 4 bases; junction bases outside the gene matches: 13. The covered CDR3 bases are TGTGCCAGCAGTACCTCCGGGACAGGTGCTTCATACGAG. Residues: CASSTSGTGASYE. The full-length CDR3 reads as CASSTSGTGASYEQYF.

This clone was seen repeatedly, ten times or more. Read sequence stops 3 residues before the CDR3 end, and the germline J gene provides the missing end. This CDR3 is also generated by other DNA sequences in the sample. V is TRBV5-1 and J is TRBJ2-7; the D gene is possibly TRBD1 (5 bases). The CDR3 covers 12 residues. Trimming pared 0 bases from V and 5 bases from J, leaving 6 bases between. Per the germline V gene, CDR1 is SGHRS and CDR2 is YFSETQ. The part of the CDR3 DNA that was read is TGCGCCAGCAGCTTGGAAGGGGACGAG. Its translation is CASSLEGDE. The whole CDR3 protein is CASSLEGDEQYF.

This clone was observed at least ten times. With the read ending 3 residues before the CDR3 end, the germline J gene is used to fill in that end. The chain has TRBV18 and TRBJ2-2, with a tentative D call TRBD2 (7 bases). V lost 1 base and J lost 6, with 15 bases in between. The CDR3 consists of 16 residues. The germline V gene encodes CDR1 KGHSH and CDR2 LQKENI. The CDR3 here is CASSPLARGAAGELFF. CDR3 DNA (partial): TGTGCCAGCTCACCACTAGCCCGGGGGGCTGCCGGGGAG. The complete variable domain, with remaining parts taken from reference TRBV18 and TRBJ2-2, reads NAGVMQNPRHLVRRRGQEARLRCSPMKGHSHVYWYRQLPEEGLKFMVYLQKENIIDESGMPKERFSAEFPKEGPSILRIQQVVRGDSAAYFCASSPLARGAAGELFFGEGSRLTVL.

The sample holds many counts of this clone. The sequence runs out 3 residues before the end of the CDR3; the remainder is reconstructed from the germline J gene. This rearrangement joins TRBV5-5 to TRBJ2-2, with 7 bases fitting TRBD1. J lost 7 bases, V lost 4 bases, and 10 bases had no gene match. Germline CDR1 and CDR2: SGHKS and YYEKEE (reference sequence). CDR3 size: 15 residues. The covered CDR3 bases are TGTGCCAGCAGCCTCCGACAGGGCGTCGTCGGGGAG. It yields the protein CASSLRQGVVGE. The entire CDR3 reads CASSLRQGVVGELFF.

This clone has just a few counts. The CDR3 extends 3 residues past the end of the read, so its final part is completed from the germline J gene. The J gene is TRBJ1-2, the V gene TRBV6-2 or TRBV6-3; D is undetermined. The CDR3 runs 15 residues. The germline V gene encodes CDR1 MNHEY and CDR2 SVGEGT. The sequenced CDR3 bases are TGTGCCAGCAGACCCGGACTAGCCAGAAACTACGAC. Protein product: CASRPGLARNYD. The whole CDR3 protein reads CASRPGLARNYDYTF.

The table lists this clone with many counts. The read finishes 3 residues shy of the CDR3 end, and the germline J gene is used to complete it. The V gene is TRBV30, the J gene TRBJ2-2, with D possibly being TRBD2 (6 bases). Germline values: CDR1 GTSNPN, CDR2 SVGIG (reference sequence). This CDR3 has 13 residues. Partial CDR3 DNA: TGTGCCTGGAGCTCTCGGACTAATGAAAAG. Its protein product is CAWSSRTNEK. The entire CDR3 protein reads CAWSSRTNEKLFF.

This clone was counted at least ten times. The CDR3 extends 3 residues past the end of the read, so its final part is completed from the germline J gene. V usage is TRBV2 and J usage is TRBJ1-2, with D possibly being TRBD1 (5 bases). This CDR3 contains 12 residues. CDR1 SNHLY and CDR2 FYNNEI come from the germline V gene. V lost 5 bases and J 7 bases, leaving 11 bases between the germline ends. The CDR3 bases that were read are TGTGCCAGCAGTCCAGGGTTGTTTGGC. It yields the protein CASSPGLFG. The CDR3 in full is CASSPGLFGYTF.

This clone came up many times. The sequence runs out 3 residues before the end of the CDR3; the remainder is reconstructed from the germline J gene. The chain joins TRBV6-2 or TRBV6-3 to TRBJ2-1; 9 nucleotides align to TRBD2. The CDR3 sequence is 15 residues long. CDR1 MNHEY and CDR2 SVGEGT come from the germline V gene. The V and J ends lost 7 bases and 1 base, in that order; junction bases with no gene match: 5. Partial CDR3 DNA: TGTGCCAGCACTGGCGGGAGGGTGTCCTACAATGAG. Translated, it gives CASTGGRVSYNE. The entire CDR3 sequence reads CASTGGRVSYNEQFF.

This clone was observed a few times. The read ends 3 residues before the CDR3 terminus; that terminus is restored from the germline J gene. This chain connects TRBV6-2 or TRBV6-3 to TRBJ1-2; D remains unclear. The CDR3 totals 15 residues. CDR1 MNHEY and CDR2 SVGEGT come from the germline V gene. CDR3 loop: CASSRTSPSYNDYTF. Incomplete CDR3 DNA: TGTGCCAGCAGCCGGACTAGCCCTTCCTACAATGAC.

This clone was counted ten times or more. The CDR3: CASSSSGLDEQFF. CDR3 DNA (partial): TGTGCCAGCAGTAGCAGTGGGTTGGATGAG. The J gene is TRBJ2-1, the V gene TRBV7-3; no clear D gene. The observed sequence ends 3 residues before the CDR3 terminus, with the missing tail filled in from the germline J gene. V was trimmed by 6 bases and J by 8 bases, leaving 14 bases between them. Germline V gene lookup returns CDR1 SGHTA and CDR2 FQGTGA. The length of the CDR3 is 13 residues.

Many counts were recorded for this clone. The read ends 3 residues before the CDR3 terminus; that terminus is restored from the germline J gene. V gene TRBV5-1 combines with J gene TRBJ2-2; 13 bases fit TRBD2. The CDR3 totals 16 residues. V lost 4 bases to trimming and J lost 6 bases; unmatched junction nucleotides: 6. Germline assignment: CDR1 SGHRS and CDR2 YFSETQ. This CDR3 is CASSITLAGGPGELFF. The covered CDR3 bases are TGCGCCAGCAGCATAACACTAGCGGGGGGGCCCGGGGAG.

This clone was seen at least ten times. The CDR3 extends 3 residues past the end of the read, so its final part is completed from the germline J gene. This chain uses TRBV20-1 with TRBJ2-3; the match to TRBD2 covers 13 bases. Germline V gene lookup returns CDR1 DFQATT and CDR2 SNEGSKA (reference sequence). The CDR3 totals 17 residues. V lost 5 bases and J lost 2; bases outside the gene matches: 10. The sequenced part of the CDR3 DNA is TGCAGTGCTGGAGGGACTAGCGGGGATTCTTACACAGATACG. This translates into CSAGGTSGDSYTDT. The entire CDR3 sequence reads CSAGGTSGDSYTDTQYF.

This clone occurred many times. The CDR3 DNA, read in part, is TGCAGTGCTAGCCCTACCAGACTAGCGGACCAAGAGACC. Its translation is CSASPTRLADQET. The CDR3 in its entirety is CSASPTRLADQETQYF. This chain links TRBV20-1 with TRBJ2-5; 9 bases match TRBD2. The read gets to within 3 residues of the CDR3 end, and the germline J gene fills in the rest. CDR1 and CDR2 from the germline V gene are DFQATT and SNEGSKA (reference sequence). V shed 3 bases and J 0 bases; nucleotides not matched to a gene: 8. The CDR3 has 16 residues.

There are many counts of this clone. This CDR3 is CASCWLGGFDDTEAFF. CDR3 DNA (partial): TGTGCCAGCTGCTGGTTAGGGGGTTTTGACGACACTGAA. V usage is TRBV2 and J usage is TRBJ1-1, with a tentative D call TRBD1 (6 bases). The missing CDR3 end, 3 residues past where the read stops, is filled in from the germline J gene. CDR3 size: 16 residues. CDR1 and CDR2 from the germline V gene are SNHLY and FYNNEI. Trimming took 8 bases from V and 3 from J, leaving 22 bases between them. Supplemented by reference TRBV2 and TRBJ1-1, the full variable domain reads EPEVTQTPSHQVTQMGQEVILRCVPISNHLYFYWYRQILGQKVEFLVSFYNNEISEKSEIFDDQFSVERPDGSNFTLKIRSTKLEDSAMYFCASCWLGGFDDTEAFFGQGTRLTVV.

In its sample, this clone was seen many times. The read terminates 3 residues before the CDR3 end, so the remaining end is supplied by the germline J gene. The J gene is TRBJ2-5, the V gene TRBV30; 9 bases match TRBD1. J was trimmed by 7 bases and V by 0 bases; bases with no gene match: 3. The CDR3 totals 13 residues. Germline V gene data show CDR1 as GTSNPN and CDR2 as SVGIG (reference sequence). CDR3 bases read: TGTGCCTGGAGTGTAACAGGGGGCCCGACC. Its protein product is CAWSVTGGPT. The full CDR3 protein reads CAWSVTGGPTQYF.

In its sample, this clone was seen many times. The CDR3 end lies 3 residues beyond the end of the read and is filled in from the germline J gene. The chain links TRBV7-2 to TRBJ1-1; D possibly corresponds to TRBD1 (5 bases). V was cut by 4 bases and J by 3 bases, with 9 bases left in between. The CDR3 totals 13 residues. Germline CDR1 SGHTA, CDR2 FQGNSA. The CDR3 loop reads CASSSQGYTEAFF. The CDR3 DNA, read in part, is TGTGCCAGCAGCTCTCAGGGTTACACTGAA. Based on the CDR3 plus reference TRBV7-2 and TRBJ1-1, the full variable domain is GAGVSQSPSNKVTEKGKDVELRCDPISGHTALYWYRQSLGQGLEFLIYFQGNSAPDKSGLPSDRFSAERTGGSVSTLTIQRTQQEDSAVYLCASSSQGYTEAFFGQGTRLTVV.

This clone was found many times. The read ends 3 residues before the CDR3 terminus; that terminus is restored from the germline J gene. V is TRBV18 and J is TRBJ2-5; TRBD1 agrees at 9 bases. Germline CDR1 is KGHSH and CDR2 is LQKENI. This CDR3 contains 16 residues. V shed 1 base and J 2 bases; nucleotides not matched to a gene: 5. CDR3 amino acids: CASSPRGTGRQETQYF. Incomplete CDR3 DNA: TGTGCCAGCTCACCACGGGGGACAGGGCGGCAAGAGACC.

This clone was seen ten or more times. The read ends 3 residues shy of where the CDR3 ends; the end is completed using the germline J gene. This rearrangement joins TRBV19 to TRBJ1-2; 10 bases fit TRBD1. This CDR3 has 16 amino acids. CDR1 is LNHDA, CDR2 SQIVND, per germline (reference sequence). CDR3 bases read: TGTGCCAGTAGTATAGACCCGGACAGGGGGATCGAGGGC. This sequence encodes CASSIDPDRGIEG. The complete CDR3 protein is CASSIDPDRGIEGYTF.

A remark on this clone: The read comes to an end 3 residues before the CDR3 does, leaving the germline J gene to fill in the end. V gene TRBV7-8 combines with J gene TRBJ2-1; TRBD2 matches at 15 bases. Germline CDR1 reads SGHVS; CDR2 reads FQNEAQ. This CDR3 comprises 16 residues. Trimming at V came to 3 bases and at J to 9 bases, leaving 6 bases not matched to a gene. Incomplete CDR3 DNA: TGTGCCAGCAGCTTTCGGACTAGCGGGGGGGCGGGTGAG. This translates into CASSFRTSGGAGE. The full CDR3 sequence reads CASSFRTSGGAGEQFF.

This clone has a handful of counts. The CDR3 is CASRDTGLAGGGPRSYDYTF. CDR3 DNA, as far as it was read: TGTGCCAGCAGGGACACGGGACTAGCGGGAGGAGGGCCCCGATCTTACGAC. The J gene is TRBJ1-2, the V gene TRBV6-4, with a tentative D call TRBD1 (5 bases). Sequencing ends 3 residues short of the CDR3 end; the germline J gene provides the rest. The CDR3 runs 20 residues. Looked up from germline, CDR1 is MRHNA and CDR2 is SNTAGT.